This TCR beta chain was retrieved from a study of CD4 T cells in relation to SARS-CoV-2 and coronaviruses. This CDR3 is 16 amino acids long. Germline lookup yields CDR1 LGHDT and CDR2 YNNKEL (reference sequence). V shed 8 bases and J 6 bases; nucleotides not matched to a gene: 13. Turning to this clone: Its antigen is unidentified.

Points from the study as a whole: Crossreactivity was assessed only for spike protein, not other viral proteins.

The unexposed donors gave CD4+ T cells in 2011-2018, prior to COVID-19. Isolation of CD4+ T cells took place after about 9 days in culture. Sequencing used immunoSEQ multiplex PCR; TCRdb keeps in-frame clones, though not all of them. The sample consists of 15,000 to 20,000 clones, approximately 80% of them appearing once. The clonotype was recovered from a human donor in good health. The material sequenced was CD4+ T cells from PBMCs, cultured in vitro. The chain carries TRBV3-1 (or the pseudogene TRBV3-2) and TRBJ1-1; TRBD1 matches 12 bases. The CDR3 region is CASRWGTGGAGAEAFF. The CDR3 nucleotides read TGTGCCAGCCGGTGGGGGACAGGGGGCGCAGGAGCTGAAGCTTTCTTT.